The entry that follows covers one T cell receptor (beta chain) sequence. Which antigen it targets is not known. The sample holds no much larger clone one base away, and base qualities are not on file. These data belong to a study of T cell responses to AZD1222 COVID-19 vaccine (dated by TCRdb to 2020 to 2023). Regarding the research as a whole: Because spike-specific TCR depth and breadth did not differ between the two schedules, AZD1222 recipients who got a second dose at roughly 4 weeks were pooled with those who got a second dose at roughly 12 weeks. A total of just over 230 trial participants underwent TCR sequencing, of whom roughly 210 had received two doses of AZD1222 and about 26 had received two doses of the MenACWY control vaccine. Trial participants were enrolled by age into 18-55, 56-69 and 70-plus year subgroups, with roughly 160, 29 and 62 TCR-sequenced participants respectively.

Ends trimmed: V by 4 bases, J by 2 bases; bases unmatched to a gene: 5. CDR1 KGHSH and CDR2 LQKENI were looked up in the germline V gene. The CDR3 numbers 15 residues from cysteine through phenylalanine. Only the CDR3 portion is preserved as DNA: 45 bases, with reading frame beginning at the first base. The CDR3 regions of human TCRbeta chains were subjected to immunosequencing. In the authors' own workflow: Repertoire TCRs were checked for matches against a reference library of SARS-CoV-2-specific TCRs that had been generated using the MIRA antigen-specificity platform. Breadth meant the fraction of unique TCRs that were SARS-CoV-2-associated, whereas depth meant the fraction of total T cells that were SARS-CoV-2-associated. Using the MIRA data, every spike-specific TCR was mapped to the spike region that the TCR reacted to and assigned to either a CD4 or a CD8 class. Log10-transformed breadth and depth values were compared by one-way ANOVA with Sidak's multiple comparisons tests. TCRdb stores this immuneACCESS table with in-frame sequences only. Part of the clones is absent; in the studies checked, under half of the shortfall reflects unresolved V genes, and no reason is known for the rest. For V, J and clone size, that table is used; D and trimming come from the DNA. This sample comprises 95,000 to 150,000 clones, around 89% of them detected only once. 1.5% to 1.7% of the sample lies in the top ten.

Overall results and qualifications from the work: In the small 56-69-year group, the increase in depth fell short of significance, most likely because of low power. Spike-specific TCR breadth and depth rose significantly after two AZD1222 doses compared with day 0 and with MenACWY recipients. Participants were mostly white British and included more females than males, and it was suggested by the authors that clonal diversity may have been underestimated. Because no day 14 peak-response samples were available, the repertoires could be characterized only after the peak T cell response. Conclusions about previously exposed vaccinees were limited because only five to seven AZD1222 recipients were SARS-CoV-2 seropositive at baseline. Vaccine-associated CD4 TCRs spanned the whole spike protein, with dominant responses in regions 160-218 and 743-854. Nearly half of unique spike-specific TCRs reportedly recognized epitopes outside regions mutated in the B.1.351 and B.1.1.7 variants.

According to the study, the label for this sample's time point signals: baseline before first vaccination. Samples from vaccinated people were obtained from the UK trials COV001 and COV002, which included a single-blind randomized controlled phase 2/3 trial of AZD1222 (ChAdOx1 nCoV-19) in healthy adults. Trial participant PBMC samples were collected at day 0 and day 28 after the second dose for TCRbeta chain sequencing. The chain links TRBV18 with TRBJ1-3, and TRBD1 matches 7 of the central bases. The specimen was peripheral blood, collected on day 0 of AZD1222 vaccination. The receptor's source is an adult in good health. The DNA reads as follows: TGTGCCAGCTCACGTGACAGGGTCGCTGGAAACACCATATATTTT. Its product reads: CASSRDRVAGNTIYF.